The entry that follows covers one T cell receptor beta chain sequence. As yet, its antigen is unknown. This sample is part of a study of post-analysis software for immune sequencing data. Findings and limits, study-wide: Comparison of patients with controls showed five TRBV segments more frequent in patients, TRBV5-6, TRBV5-1 and TRBV20-1 among them.

The CDR3 loop spans 13 amino acids. Germline V gene data show CDR1 as DFQATT and CDR2 as SNEGSKA (reference sequence). V gave up 6 bases and J gave up 2 bases; unmatched junction bases: 3. The authors incorporated unique molecular identifiers into the TCR beta cDNA libraries. Via MiXCR, TCRdb re-called the PCR reads, giving one row per CDR3 protein. The data show hundreds of thousands of distinct CDR3 sequences, approximately 53% seen once. The chain carries TRBV20-1 and TRBJ2-4; TRBD2 matches 8 bases. The TCR comes from a girl aged 10-17 years with multiple sclerosis. The sample taken for sequencing was blood. The CDR3 loop is CSAAGGTKNIQYF. DNA for the CDR3: TGCAGTGCGGCGGGGGGCACCAAAAACATTCAGTACTTC.